The clone carrying this T cell receptor beta chain was counted only a few times. The source of the sample is a study of blood T cells in healthy people across ages. There were at least 5 micrograms of total RNA extracted from every sample. Primers used in a second PCR of about 6 to 12 cycles were a sample-barcoded 5' primer and a J-beta primer mix. TCRdb re-derived calls from the 5' RACE reads in MiXCR, one entry per CDR3 protein. The sample shows roughly 800,000 distinct CDR3 sequences, around a quarter of them seen only once. In addition, the sample was reused for a study of T cells of mothers and their children. Per that study: About 6 children, together with their three healthy Caucasian mothers, made up the donors.

The receptor was derived from a boy aged 5-17 years in good health. Sequencing used blood.

CDR3 residues: CSADPGTGTEANSPLHF. In nucleotides, the CDR3 is TGCAGTGCTGACCCCGGGACAGGGACGGAAGCTAATTCACCCCTCCACTTT. The chain combines TRBV20-1 with TRBJ1-6; 9 bases are shared with TRBD1. The CDR3 contains 17 residues. CDR1 is DFQATT and CDR2 is SNEGSKA in the germline V gene (reference sequence). V gave up 5 bases and J gave up 6 bases; unmatched junction bases: 14.